The clone carrying this TCR beta chain was counted a few times. The data derive from a study of blood T cell repertoires in COVID-19. Assay: immunoSEQ multiplex PCR; the TCRdb copy retains only in-frame clones and omits some. Altogether approximately 21,000 clones are present, around 67% being singletons, with the ten largest covering 15% to 20%. Germline lookup yields CDR1 SGHDT and CDR2 YYEEEE. This CDR3 spans 14 amino acids. The V end lost 0 bases, the J end lost 4 bases, and 10 bases lay between the germline ends. The sequence derives from a human donor in a cohort sampled during active or convalescent COVID-19. V gene TRBV5-6 combines with J gene TRBJ1-2; no definite D call. Sequencing input: peripheral blood. The CDR3 sequence: CASSLGVFFYGYTF. CDR3 nucleotide sequence: TGTGCCAGCAGCTTGGGTGTCTTCTTCTATGGCTACACCTTC.